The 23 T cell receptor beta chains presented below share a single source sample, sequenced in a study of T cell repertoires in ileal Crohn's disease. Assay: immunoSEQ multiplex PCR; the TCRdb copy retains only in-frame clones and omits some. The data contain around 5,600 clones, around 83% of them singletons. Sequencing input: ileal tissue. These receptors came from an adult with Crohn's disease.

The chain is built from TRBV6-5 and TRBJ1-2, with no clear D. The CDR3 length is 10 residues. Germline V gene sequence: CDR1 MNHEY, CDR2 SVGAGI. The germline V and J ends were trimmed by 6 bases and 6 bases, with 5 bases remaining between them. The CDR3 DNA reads TGTGCCAGCAGGGAAGATGGCTACACCTTC. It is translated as CASREDGYTF.

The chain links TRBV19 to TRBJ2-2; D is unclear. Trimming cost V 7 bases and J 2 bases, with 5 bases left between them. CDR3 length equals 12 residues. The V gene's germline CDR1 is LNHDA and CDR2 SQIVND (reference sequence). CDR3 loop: CASNLNTGELFF. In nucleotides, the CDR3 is TGTGCCAGTAACCTTAACACCGGGGAGCTGTTTTTT. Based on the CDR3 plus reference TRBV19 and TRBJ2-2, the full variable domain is DGGITQSPKYLFRKEGQNVTLSCEQNLNHDAMYWYRQDPGQGLRLIYYSQIVNDFQKGDIAEGYSVSREKKESFPLTVTSAQKNPTAFYLCASNLNTGELFFGEGSRLTVL.

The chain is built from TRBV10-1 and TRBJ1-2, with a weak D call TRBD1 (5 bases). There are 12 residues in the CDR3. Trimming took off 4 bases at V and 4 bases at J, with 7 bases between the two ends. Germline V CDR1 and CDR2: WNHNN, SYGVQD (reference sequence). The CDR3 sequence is CASSGDSYGYTF. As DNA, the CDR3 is TGCGCCAGCAGTGGTGACAGCTATGGCTACACCTTC.

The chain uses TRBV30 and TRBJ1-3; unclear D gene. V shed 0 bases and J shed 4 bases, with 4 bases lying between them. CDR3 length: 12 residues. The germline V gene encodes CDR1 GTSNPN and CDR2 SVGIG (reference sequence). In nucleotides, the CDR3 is TGTGCCTGGAGTGTTGAGGGAAACACCATATATTTT. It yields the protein CAWSVEGNTIYF.

This CDR3 is CASSLSGSARHEQYF. For the CDR3, the DNA is TGCGCCAGCAGCTTGTCAGGGTCCGCCCGCCACGAGCAGTACTTC. The genes are TRBV5-1 and TRBJ2-7; a possible D gene is TRBD1 (5 bases). The V gene's germline CDR1 is SGHRS and CDR2 YFSETQ. The CDR3 sequence is 15 residues long. The V and J ends lost 1 base and 5 bases respectively, with 16 bases between them.

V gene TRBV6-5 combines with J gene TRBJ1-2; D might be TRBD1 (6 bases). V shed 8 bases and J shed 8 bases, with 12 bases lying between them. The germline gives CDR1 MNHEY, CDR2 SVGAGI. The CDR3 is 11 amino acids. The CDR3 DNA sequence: TGTGCCAGCCGAGAAGGGGGAGGCTACACCTTC. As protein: CASREGGGYTF.

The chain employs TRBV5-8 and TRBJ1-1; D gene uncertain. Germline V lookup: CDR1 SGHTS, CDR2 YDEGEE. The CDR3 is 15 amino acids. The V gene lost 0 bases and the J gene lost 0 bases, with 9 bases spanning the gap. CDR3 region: CASSLGIFMNTEAFF. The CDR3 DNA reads TGTGCCAGCAGCTTGGGGATCTTCATGAACACTGAAGCTTTCTTT.

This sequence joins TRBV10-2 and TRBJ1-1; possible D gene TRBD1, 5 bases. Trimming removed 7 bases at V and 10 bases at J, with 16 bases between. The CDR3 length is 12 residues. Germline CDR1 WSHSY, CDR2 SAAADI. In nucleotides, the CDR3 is TGCGCCAGCACCCCTGACAGAACCATAGCTTTCTTT. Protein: CASTPDRTIAFF.

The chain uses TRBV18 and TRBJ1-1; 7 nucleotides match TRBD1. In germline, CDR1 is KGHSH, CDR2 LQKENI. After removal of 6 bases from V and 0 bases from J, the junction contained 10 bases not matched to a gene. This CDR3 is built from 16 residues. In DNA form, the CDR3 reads TGTGCCAGCTCTCCATACCCGGGACAGATGAACACTGAAGCTTTCTTT. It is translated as CASSPYPGQMNTEAFF.

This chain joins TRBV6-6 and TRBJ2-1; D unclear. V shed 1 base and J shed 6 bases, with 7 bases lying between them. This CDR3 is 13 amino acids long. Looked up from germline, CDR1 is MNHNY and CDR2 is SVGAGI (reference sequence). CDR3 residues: CASSYLSSNEQFF. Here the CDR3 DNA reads TGTGCCAGCAGTTACTTATCTAGCAATGAGCAGTTCTTC.

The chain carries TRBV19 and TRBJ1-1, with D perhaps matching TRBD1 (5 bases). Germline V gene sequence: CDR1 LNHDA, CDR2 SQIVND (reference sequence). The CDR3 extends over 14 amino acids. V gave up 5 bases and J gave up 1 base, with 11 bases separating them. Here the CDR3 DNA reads TGTGCCAGTAGTCCGGGACGGCGGAACACTGAAGCTTTCTTT. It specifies CASSPGRRNTEAFF. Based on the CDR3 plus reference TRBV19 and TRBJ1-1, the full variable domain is DGGITQSPKYLFRKEGQNVTLSCEQNLNHDAMYWYRQDPGQGLRLIYYSQIVNDFQKGDIAEGYSVSREKKESFPLTVTSAQKNPTAFYLCASSPGRRNTEAFFGQGTRLTVV.

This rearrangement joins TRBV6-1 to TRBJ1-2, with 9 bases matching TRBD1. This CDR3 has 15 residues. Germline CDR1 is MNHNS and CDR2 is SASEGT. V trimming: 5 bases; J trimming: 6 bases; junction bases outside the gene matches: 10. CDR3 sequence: CASSSWGQGGNGYTF. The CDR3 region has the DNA TGTGCCAGCAGTAGCTGGGGACAGGGAGGAAATGGCTACACCTTC.

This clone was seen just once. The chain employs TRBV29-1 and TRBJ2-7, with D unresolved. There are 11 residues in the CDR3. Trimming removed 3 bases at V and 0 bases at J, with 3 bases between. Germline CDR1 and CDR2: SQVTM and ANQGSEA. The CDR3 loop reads CSVDSSYEQYF. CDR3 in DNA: TGCAGCGTTGACAGCTCCTACGAGCAGTACTTC.

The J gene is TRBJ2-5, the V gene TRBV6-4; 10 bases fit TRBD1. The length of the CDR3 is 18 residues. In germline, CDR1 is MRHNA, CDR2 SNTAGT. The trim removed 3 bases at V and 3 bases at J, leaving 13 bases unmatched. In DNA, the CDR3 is TGTGCCAGCAGTGAATATGGGACAGGGGCACGGGCCAAAGAGACCCAGTACTTC. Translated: CASSEYGTGARAKETQYF.

In nucleotides, the CDR3 is TGTGCCAGCAGCCCGAACAGGGGGATAAGCTCCTACGAGCAGTACTTC. This codes for CASSPNRGISSYEQYF. The rearrangement links TRBV7-8 to TRBJ2-7, with 8 bases aligning to TRBD1. The V gene end was trimmed by 5 bases and the J gene end by 0 bases; junction bases not matched to a gene: 9. From germline, CDR1 is SGHVS and CDR2 FQNEAQ. The CDR3 is made up of 16 amino acids.

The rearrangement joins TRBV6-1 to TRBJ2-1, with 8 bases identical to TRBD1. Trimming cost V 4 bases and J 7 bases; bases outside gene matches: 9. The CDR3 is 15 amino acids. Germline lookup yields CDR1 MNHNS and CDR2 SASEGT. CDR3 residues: CASSARQGRRNEQFF. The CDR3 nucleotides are TGTGCCAGCAGTGCCAGACAGGGGCGTAGGAATGAGCAGTTCTTC.

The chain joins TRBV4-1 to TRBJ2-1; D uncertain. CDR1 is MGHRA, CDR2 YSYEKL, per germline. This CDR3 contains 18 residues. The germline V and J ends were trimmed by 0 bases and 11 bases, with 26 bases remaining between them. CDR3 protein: CASSQENPRVVAAPKQFF. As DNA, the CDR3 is TGCGCCAGCAGCCAAGAGAACCCCCGTGTTGTTGCCGCACCGAAGCAGTTCTTC.

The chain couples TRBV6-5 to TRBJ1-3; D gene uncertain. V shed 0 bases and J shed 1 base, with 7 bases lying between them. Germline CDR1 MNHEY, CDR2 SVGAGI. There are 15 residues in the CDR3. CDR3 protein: CASSYSGLSGNTIYF. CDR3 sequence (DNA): TGTGCCAGCAGTTACTCGGGGTTATCTGGAAACACCATATATTTT.

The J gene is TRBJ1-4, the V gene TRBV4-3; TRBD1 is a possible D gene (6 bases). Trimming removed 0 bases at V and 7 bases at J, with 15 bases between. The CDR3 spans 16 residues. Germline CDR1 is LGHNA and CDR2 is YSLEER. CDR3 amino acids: CASSQDRGVVSEKLFF. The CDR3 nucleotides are TGCGCCAGCAGCCAAGATAGGGGGGTAGTGTCTGAAAAACTGTTTTTT.

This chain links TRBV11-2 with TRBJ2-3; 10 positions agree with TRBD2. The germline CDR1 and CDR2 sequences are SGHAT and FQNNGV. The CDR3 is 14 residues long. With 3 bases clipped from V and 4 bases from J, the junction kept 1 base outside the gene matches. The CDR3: CASSFSGGSDTQYF. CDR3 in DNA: TGTGCCAGCAGCTTTAGCGGGGGGTCAGATACGCAGTATTTT.

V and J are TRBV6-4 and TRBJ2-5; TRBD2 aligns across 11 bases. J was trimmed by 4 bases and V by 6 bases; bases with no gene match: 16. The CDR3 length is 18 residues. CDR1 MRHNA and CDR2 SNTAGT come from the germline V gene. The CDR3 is CASRTDTSGSGPGETQYF. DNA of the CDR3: TGTGCCAGCAGGACGGATACTAGCGGGAGTGGACCAGGAGAGACCCAGTACTTC.

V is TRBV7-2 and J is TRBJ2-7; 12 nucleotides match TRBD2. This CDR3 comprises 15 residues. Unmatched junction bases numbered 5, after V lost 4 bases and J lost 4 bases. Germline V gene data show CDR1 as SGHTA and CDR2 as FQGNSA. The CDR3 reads CASSSRLAGVYEQYF. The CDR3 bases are TGTGCCAGCAGCTCGCGACTAGCGGGAGTGTACGAGCAGTACTTC.

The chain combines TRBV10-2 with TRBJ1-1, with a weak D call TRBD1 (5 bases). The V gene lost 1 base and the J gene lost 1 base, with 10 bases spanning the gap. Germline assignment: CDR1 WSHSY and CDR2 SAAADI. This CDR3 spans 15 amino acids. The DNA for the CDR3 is TGCGCCAGCAGTGAGTATCAGGGTGAGAACACTGAAGCTTTCTTT. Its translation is CASSEYQGENTEAFF.